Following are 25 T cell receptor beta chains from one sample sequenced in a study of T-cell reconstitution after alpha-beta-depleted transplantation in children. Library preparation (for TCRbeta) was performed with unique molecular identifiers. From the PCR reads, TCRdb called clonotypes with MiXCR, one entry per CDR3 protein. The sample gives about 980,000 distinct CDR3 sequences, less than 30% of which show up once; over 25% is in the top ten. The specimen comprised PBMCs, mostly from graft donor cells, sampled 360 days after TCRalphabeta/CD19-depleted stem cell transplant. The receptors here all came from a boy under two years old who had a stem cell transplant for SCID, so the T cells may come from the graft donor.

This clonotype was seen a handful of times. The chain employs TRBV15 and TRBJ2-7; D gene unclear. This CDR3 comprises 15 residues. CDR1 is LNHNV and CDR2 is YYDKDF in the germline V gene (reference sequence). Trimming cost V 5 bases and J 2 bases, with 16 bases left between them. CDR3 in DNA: TGTGCCACCAGCCCCGGACGAAGCGTGGCCTACGAGCAGTACTTC. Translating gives CATSPGRSVAYEQYF.

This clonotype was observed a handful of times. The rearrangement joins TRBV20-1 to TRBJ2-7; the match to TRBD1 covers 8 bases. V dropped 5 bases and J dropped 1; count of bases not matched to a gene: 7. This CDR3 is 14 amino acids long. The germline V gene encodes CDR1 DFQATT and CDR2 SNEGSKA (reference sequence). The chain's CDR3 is CSAGPWTGSYEQYF. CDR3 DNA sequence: TGCAGTGCTGGGCCTTGGACAGGGTCCTACGAGCAGTACTTC.

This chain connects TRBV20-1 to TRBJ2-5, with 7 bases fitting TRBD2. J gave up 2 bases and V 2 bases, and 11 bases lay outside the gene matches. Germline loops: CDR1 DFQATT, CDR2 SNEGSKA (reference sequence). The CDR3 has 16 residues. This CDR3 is CSARFGLVGLQETQYF. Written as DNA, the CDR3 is TGCAGTGCTAGATTTGGTTTGGTGGGACTACAAGAGACCCAGTACTTC.

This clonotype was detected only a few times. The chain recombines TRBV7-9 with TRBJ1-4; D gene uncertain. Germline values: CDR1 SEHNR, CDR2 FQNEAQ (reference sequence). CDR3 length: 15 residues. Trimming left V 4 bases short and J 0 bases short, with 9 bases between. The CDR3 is CASSSLRTTNEKLFF. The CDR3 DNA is TGTGCCAGCAGCTCCCTCAGAACAACTAATGAAAAACTGTTTTTT.

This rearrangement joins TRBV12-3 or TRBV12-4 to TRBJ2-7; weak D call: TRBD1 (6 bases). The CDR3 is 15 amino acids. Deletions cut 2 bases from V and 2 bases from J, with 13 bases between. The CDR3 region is CASSLTGTKTYEQYF. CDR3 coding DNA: TGTGCCAGCAGTTTAACAGGGACAAAGACCTACGAGCAGTACTTC.

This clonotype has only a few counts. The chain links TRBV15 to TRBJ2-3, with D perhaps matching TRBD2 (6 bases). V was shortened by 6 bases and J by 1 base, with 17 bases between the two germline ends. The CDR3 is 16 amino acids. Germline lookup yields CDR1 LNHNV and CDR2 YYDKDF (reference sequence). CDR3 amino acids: CATSFKRAGGTDTQYF. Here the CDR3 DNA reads TGTGCCACCAGTTTCAAGCGGGCCGGCGGCACAGATACGCAGTATTTT. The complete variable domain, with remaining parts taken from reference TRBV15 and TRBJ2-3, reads DAMVIQNPRYQVTQFGKPVTLSCSQTLNHNVMYWYQQKSSQAPKLLFHYYDKDFNNEADTPDNFQSRRPNTSFCFLDIRSPGLGDTAMYLCATSFKRAGGTDTQYFGPGTRLTVL.

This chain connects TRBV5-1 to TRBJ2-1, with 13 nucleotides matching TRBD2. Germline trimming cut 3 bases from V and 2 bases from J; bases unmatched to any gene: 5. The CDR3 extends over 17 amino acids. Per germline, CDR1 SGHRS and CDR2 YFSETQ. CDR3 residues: CASSWRLAGGTYNEQFF. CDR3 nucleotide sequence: TGCGCCAGCAGCTGGCGACTAGCGGGGGGAACCTACAATGAGCAGTTCTTC.

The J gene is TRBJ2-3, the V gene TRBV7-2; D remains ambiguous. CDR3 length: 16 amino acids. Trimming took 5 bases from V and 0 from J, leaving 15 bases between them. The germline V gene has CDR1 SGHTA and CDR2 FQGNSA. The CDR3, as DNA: TGTGCCAGCAGCCCCCACCGGCGACCCAGCACAGATACGCAGTATTTT. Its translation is CASSPHRRPSTDTQYF.

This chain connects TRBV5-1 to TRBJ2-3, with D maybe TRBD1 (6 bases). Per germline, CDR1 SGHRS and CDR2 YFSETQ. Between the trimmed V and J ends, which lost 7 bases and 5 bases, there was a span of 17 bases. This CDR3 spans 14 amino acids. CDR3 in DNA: TGCGCCAGCCAGGGTTGGGGCAGGGGAGATACGCAGTATTTT. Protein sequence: CASQGWGRGDTQYF.

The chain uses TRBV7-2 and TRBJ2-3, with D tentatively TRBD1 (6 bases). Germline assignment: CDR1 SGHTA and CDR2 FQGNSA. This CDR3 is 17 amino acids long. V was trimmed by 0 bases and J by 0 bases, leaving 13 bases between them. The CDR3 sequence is CASSLAFRGASTDTQYF. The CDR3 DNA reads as TGTGCCAGCAGCTTAGCTTTCAGGGGCGCTAGCACAGATACGCAGTATTTT.

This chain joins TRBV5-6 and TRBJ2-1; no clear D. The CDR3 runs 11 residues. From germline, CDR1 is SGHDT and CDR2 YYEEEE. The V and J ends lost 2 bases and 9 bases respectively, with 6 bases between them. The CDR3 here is CASSFLAEQFF. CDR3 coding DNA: TGTGCCAGCAGCTTTTTGGCTGAGCAGTTCTTC.

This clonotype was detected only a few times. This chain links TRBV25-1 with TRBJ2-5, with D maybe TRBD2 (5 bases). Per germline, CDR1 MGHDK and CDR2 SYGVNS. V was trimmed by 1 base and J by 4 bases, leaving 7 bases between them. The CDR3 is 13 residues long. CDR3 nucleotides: TGTGCCAGCAGTGAATGGGGAGTAGAGACCCAGTACTTC. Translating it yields CASSEWGVETQYF.

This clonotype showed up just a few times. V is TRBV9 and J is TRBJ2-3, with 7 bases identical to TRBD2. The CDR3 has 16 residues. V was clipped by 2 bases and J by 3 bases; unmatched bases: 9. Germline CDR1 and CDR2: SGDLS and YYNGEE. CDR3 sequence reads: CASSVGTTPLTDTQYF. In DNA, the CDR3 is TGTGCCAGCAGCGTCGGGACTACACCTCTAACAGATACGCAGTATTTT.

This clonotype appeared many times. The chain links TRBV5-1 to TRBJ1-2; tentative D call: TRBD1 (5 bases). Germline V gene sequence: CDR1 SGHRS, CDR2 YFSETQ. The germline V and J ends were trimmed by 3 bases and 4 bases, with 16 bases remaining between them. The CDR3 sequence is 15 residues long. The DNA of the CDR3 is TGCGCCAGCAGCTATGGGGCCGAACCTTTCTATGGCTACACCTTC. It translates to CASSYGAEPFYGYTF.

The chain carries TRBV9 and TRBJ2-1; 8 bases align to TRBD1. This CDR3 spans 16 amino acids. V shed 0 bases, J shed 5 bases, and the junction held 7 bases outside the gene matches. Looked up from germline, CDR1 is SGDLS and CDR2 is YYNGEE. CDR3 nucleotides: TGTGCCAGCAGCGTAGATCAGGGGGCGCGTCACAATGAGCAGTTCTTC. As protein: CASSVDQGARHNEQFF.

The CDR3 protein is CASRYFSNEQFF. In DNA form, the CDR3 reads TGTGCCAGCAGATACTTCAGCAATGAGCAGTTCTTC. The chain carries TRBV11-2 and TRBJ2-1; unclear D gene. Germline V gene sequence: CDR1 SGHAT, CDR2 FQNNGV. This CDR3 contains 12 residues. V was shortened by 6 bases and J by 6 bases, with 9 bases between the two germline ends.

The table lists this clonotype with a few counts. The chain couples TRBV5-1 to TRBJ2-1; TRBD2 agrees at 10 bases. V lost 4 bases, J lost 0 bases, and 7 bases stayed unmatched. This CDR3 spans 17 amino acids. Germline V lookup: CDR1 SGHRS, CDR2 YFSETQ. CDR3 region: CASSGLAGESSYNEQFF. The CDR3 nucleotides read TGCGCCAGCAGCGGGCTAGCGGGGGAGAGCTCCTACAATGAGCAGTTCTTC.

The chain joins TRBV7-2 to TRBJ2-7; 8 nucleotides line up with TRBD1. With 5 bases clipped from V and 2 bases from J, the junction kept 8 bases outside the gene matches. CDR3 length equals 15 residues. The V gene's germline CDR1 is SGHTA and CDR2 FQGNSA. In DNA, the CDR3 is TGTGCCAGCAGCGAGCGGACAGGGCCCCCCTACGAGCAGTACTTC. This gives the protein CASSERTGPPYEQYF.

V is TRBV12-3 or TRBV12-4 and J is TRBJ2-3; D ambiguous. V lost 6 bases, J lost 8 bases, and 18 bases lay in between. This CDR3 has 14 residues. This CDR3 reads CASSPISLSPTQYF. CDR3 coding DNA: TGTGCCAGCAGCCCTATCAGTCTCTCTCCTACGCAGTATTTT.

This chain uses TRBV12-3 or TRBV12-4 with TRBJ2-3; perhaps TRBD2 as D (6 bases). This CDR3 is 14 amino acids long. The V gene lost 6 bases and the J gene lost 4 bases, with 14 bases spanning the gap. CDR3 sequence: CASSGGAGPDTQYF. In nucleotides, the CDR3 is TGTGCCAGCAGCGGCGGGGCCGGCCCAGATACGCAGTATTTT.

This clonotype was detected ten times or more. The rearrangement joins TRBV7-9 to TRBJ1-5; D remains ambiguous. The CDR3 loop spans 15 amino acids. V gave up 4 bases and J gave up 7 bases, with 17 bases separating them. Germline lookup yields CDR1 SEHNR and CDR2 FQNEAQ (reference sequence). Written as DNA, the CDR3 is TGTGCCAGCAGCTCCGATTTTGGACTCAACCAGCCCCAGCATTTT. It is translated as CASSSDFGLNQPQHF.

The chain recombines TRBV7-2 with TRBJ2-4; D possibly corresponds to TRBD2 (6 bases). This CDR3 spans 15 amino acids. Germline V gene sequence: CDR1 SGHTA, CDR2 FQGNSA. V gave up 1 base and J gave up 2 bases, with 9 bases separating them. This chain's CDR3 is CASSLDGGTKNIQYF. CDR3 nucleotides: TGTGCCAGCAGCTTAGATGGGGGGACCAAAAACATTCAGTACTTC.

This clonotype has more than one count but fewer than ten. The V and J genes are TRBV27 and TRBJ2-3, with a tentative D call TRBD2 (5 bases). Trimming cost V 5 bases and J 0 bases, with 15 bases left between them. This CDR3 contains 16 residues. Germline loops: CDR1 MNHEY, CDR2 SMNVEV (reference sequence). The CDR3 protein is CASSPPRTPSTDTQYF. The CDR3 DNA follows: TGTGCCAGCAGTCCGCCCAGGACTCCTAGCACAGATACGCAGTATTTT.

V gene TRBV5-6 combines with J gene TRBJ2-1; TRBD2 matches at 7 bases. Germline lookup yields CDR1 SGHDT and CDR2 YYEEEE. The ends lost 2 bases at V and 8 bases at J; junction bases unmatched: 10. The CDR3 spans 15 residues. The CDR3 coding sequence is TGTGCCAGCAGCTTTTTGGGGGGGGGTGGAGATGAGCAGTTCTTC. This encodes CASSFLGGGGDEQFF.

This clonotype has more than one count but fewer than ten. CDR3 loop: CAISDGRDSQPQHF. The CDR3 nucleotides are TGTGCCATCAGTGACGGGAGGGACAGTCAGCCCCAGCATTTT. The chain recombines TRBV10-3 with TRBJ1-5; TRBD1 aligns across 7 bases. This CDR3 comprises 14 residues. Germline V gene lookup returns CDR1 ENHRY and CDR2 SYGVKD. J gave up 6 bases and V 3 bases, and 5 bases lay outside the gene matches.